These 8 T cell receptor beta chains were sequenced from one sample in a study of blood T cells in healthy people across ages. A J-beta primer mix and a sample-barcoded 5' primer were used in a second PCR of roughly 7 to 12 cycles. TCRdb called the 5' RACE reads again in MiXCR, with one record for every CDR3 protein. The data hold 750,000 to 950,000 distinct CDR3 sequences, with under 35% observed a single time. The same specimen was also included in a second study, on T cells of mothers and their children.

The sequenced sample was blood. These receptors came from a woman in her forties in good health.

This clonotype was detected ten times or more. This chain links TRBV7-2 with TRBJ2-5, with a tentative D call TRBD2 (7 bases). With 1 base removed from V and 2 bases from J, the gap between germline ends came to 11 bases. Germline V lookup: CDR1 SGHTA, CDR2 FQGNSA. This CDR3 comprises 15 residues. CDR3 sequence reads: CASSLVAGAQETQYF. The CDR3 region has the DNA TGTGCCAGCAGCTTAGTTGCGGGGGCACAAGAGACCCAGTACTTC.

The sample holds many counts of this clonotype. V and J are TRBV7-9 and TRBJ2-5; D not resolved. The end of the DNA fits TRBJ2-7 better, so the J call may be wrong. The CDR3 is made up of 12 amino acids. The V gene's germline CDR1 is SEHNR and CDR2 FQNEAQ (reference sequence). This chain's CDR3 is CASSLMAVEQYF. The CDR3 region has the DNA TGTGCCAGCAGCTTAATGGCTGTCGAGCAGTACTTC.

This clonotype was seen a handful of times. The DNA for the CDR3 is TGTGCCAGCAGTTCCCACAGCAATAGCAATCAGCCCCAGCATTTT. This gives the protein CASSSHSNSNQPQHF. The J gene is TRBJ1-5, the V gene TRBV28; D is unclear. CDR1 and CDR2 (germline): MDHEN, SYDVKM. V dropped 4 bases and J dropped 0 bases, with 10 bases sitting between them. CDR3 length equals 15 residues.

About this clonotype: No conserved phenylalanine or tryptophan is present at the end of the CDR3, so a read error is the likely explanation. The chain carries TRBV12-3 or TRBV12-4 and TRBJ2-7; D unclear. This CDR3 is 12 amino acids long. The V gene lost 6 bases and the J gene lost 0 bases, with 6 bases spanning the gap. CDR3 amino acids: CASSVSSYEQYS. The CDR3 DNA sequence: TGTGCCAGCAGCGTGAGCTCCTACGAGCAGTACTCC.

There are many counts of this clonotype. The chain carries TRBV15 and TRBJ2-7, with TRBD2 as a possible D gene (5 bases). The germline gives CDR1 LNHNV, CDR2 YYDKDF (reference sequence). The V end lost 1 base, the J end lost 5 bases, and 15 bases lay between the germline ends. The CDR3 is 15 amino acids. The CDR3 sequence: CATSRVGASSDEQYF. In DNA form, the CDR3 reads TGTGCCACCAGCAGAGTTGGAGCTAGTAGCGACGAGCAGTACTTC.

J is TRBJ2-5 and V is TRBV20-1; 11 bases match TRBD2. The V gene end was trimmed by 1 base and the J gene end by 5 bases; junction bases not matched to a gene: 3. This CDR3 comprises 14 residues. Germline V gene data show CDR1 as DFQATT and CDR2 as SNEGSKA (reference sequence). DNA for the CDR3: TGCAGTGCTAGAGGACTAGCGGGATGGGAGACCCAGTACTTC. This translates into CSARGLAGWETQYF.

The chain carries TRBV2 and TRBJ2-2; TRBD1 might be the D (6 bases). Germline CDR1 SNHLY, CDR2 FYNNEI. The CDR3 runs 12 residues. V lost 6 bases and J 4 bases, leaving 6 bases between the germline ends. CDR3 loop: CASRDSTGELFF. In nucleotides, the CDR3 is TGTGCCAGCAGGGACAGCACCGGGGAGCTGTTTTTT. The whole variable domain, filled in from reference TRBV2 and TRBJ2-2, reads EPEVTQTPSHQVTQMGQEVILRCVPISNHLYFYWYRQILGQKVEFLVSFYNNEISEKSEIFDDQFSVERPDGSNFTLKIRSTKLEDSAMYFCASRDSTGELFFGEGSRLTVL.

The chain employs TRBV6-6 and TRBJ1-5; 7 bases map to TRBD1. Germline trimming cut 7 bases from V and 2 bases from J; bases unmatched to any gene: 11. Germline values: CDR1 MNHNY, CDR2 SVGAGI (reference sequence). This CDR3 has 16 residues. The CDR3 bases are TGTGCCAGCACTCAGACGGGCCAGGGGGGCAATCAGCCCCAGCATTTT. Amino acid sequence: CASTQTGQGGNQPQHF.